Presented here are 9 T cell receptor beta chains from one specimen sequenced in a study of cytomegalovirus exposure and HLA in healthy donors. Repertoires were generated with immunoSEQ multiplex PCR, while TCRdb's copy carries only in-frame clones and drops some. This table has 100,000 to 150,000 clones, roughly 89% appearing once. Sequenced material: PBMCs. The receptors were gathered from a woman aged 18-29 years in good health and CMV-seronegative.

The chain couples TRBV4-1 to TRBJ1-3; TRBD1 might be the D (6 bases). This CDR3 spans 16 amino acids. V lost 0 bases to trimming and J lost 3 bases, with 12 bases between them. Germline CDR1 MGHRA, CDR2 YSYEKL. CDR3 sequence: CASSQDGGRVGNTIYF. The CDR3 region has the DNA TGCGCCAGCAGCCAAGATGGGGGCAGGGTTGGAAACACCATATATTTT.

V is TRBV9 and J is TRBJ1-2, with a weak D call TRBD1 (5 bases). The CDR3 totals 14 residues. Trimming cost V 3 bases and J 3 bases, with 12 bases left between them. The germline V gene encodes CDR1 SGDLS and CDR2 YYNGEE. The CDR3 DNA sequence: TGTGCCAGCAGCGCAGAGGAGGGGTACTATGGCTACACCTTC. It yields the protein CASSAEEGYYGYTF.

This chain links TRBV7-8 with TRBJ2-7; D possibly corresponds to TRBD1 (5 bases). The CDR3 loop spans 14 amino acids. Germline values: CDR1 SGHVS, CDR2 FQNEAQ. Trimming removed 5 bases from V and 2 bases from J, with 13 bases in between. CDR3 amino acids: CASSGQPGAYEQYF. CDR3 in DNA: TGTGCCAGCAGCGGACAACCCGGCGCCTACGAGCAGTACTTC.

This chain uses TRBV6-5 with TRBJ2-5; D may be TRBD1 (7 bases). Germline CDR1 is MNHEY and CDR2 is SVGAGI. This CDR3 contains 13 residues. With 7 bases removed from V and 6 bases from J, the gap between germline ends came to 15 bases. CDR3 residues: CASTQGGSKTQYF. CDR3 coding DNA: TGTGCCAGCACCCAGGGGGGATCAAAGACCCAGTACTTC.

In its sample, this clone was seen many times. V and J are TRBV4-2 and TRBJ2-3; 11 nucleotides agree with TRBD2. The germline CDR1 and CDR2 sequences are LGHNA and YNFKEQ. After removal of 1 base from V and 6 bases from J, the junction contained 6 bases not matched to a gene. The length of the CDR3 is 16 residues. In DNA, the CDR3 is TGTGCCAGCAGCCAAGGTAGCGGGGGGGCCACGGATACGCAGTATTTT. Translating gives CASSQGSGGATDTQYF.

J is TRBJ2-5 and V is TRBV19, with TRBD1 matching over 8 bases. Trimming cost V 4 bases and J 5 bases; bases outside gene matches: 12. CDR1 is LNHDA and CDR2 is SQIVND in the germline V gene (reference sequence). The CDR3 is 16 residues long. The CDR3 DNA follows: TGTGCCAGTAGTACCACCGGACAGGGCCTGCGCGAGACCCAGTACTTC. This encodes CASSTTGQGLRETQYF.

For the CDR3, the DNA is TGTGCCAGCAGCCCCCGGACTACAGATACGCAGTATTTT. Residues: CASSPRTTDTQYF. The rearrangement uses TRBV7-2 and TRBJ2-3; D possibly corresponds to TRBD2 (5 bases). With 5 bases removed from V and 3 bases from J, the gap between germline ends came to 9 bases. Germline V gene lookup returns CDR1 SGHTA and CDR2 FQGNSA. The length of the CDR3 is 13 residues.

The V and J genes are TRBV5-1 and TRBJ1-5; 9 bases are shared with TRBD1. The CDR3 length is 15 residues. J lost 2 bases, V lost 5 bases, and 5 bases had no gene match. Germline V CDR1 and CDR2: SGHRS, YFSETQ. The CDR3 region has the DNA TGCGCCAGCAGACCACGGACAGGGGGCAATCAGCCCCAGCATTTT. Encoded protein: CASRPRTGGNQPQHF.

The chain couples TRBV6-5 to TRBJ2-7; TRBD1 aligns across 8 bases. Germline assignment: CDR1 MNHEY and CDR2 SVGAGI. The J segment lost 5 bases and the V segment lost 6 bases, leaving 9 bases of the junction unmatched. The CDR3 has 14 amino acids. The CDR3 loop is CASSQKSTGDEQYF. CDR3 in DNA: TGTGCCAGCAGCCAAAAATCGACAGGGGACGAGCAGTACTTC.